The text below deals with one T cell receptor (beta chain). The source of the sample is a study of blood T cell repertoires in COVID-19. The repertoire was sequenced with immunoSEQ multiplex PCR; TCRdb's copy has only in-frame clones and lacks some. This sample has roughly 670,000 clones, with around 90% found just once. This CDR3 region has 15 residues. CDR1 and CDR2 (germline): MDHEN, SYDVKM. V lost 6 bases and J lost 4, with 18 bases in between. The sequenced sample consisted of peripheral blood. The sequence came from a woman aged 18-30 years with acute or convalescent COVID-19. V is TRBV28 and J is TRBJ1-2; D gene uncertain. The CDR3 region has the DNA TGTGCCAGCAGACGGGTTTCACGGTTCGGCTATGGCTACACCTTC. Amino acids: CASRRVSRFGYGYTF.